The 26 T cell receptor beta chains below were found in one sample sequenced in a study of blood T cell repertoires in COVID-19. Libraries were prepared by immunoSEQ multiplex PCR; TCRdb keeps only in-frame clonotypes and omits some of them. The top ten hold around 2% of the sample, which has hundreds of thousands of clones, 82% seen once. Sequencing was performed on peripheral blood. Receptors were obtained from a woman aged 80 or over with acute or convalescent COVID-19.

V usage is TRBV12-3 or TRBV12-4 and J usage is TRBJ1-3; tentative D call: TRBD1 (5 bases). CDR3 size: 13 residues. V gave up 6 bases and J gave up 6 bases, with 12 bases separating them. The CDR3 DNA reads TGTGCCAGCAGCCGGACACTAGCAAACACCATATATTTT. Protein sequence: CASSRTLANTIYF.

This chain joins TRBV7-3 and TRBJ2-1, with 16 bases lining up with TRBD2. This CDR3 contains 21 residues. V dropped 0 bases and J dropped 6; count of bases not matched to a gene: 14. Germline V CDR1 and CDR2: SGHTA, FQGTGA. Here the CDR3 DNA reads TGTGCCAGCAGCTTAACTCTTCCCGGGACTAGCGGGAGGGCAAAGCTCAATGAGCAGTTCTTC. Translation: CASSLTLPGTSGRAKLNEQFF.

CDR3 in amino acids: CASSDDGSTGELFF. DNA for the CDR3: TGCGCCAGCAGCGATGACGGGTCCACCGGGGAGCTGTTTTTT. This chain joins TRBV5-1 and TRBJ2-2; D is undetermined. Trimming took off 4 bases at V and 4 bases at J, with 11 bases between the two ends. This CDR3 region has 14 residues. Germline-derived CDR1 and CDR2 are SGHRS and YFSETQ.

Only a few counts were recorded for this clone. The V gene is TRBV7-2, the J gene TRBJ2-6; TRBD1 matches at 8 bases. The germline CDR1 and CDR2 sequences are SGHTA and FQGNSA. The CDR3 is made up of 19 amino acids. J lost 1 base, V lost 7 bases, and 15 bases had no gene match. The CDR3 DNA reads TGTGCCAGCAACCTAAACCGAGGACAGGGTATGTCTGGGGCCAACGTCCTGACTTTC. The encoded protein is CASNLNRGQGMSGANVLTF.

The V call is TRBV18, the J call TRBJ2-3, with 8 positions matching TRBD2. The CDR3 spans 17 residues. Looked up from germline, CDR1 is KGHSH and CDR2 is LQKENI. Trimming took 0 bases from V and 4 from J; bases not matched to a gene: 9. CDR3 bases: TGTGCCAGCTCACCACCGGGGATAGCGGGGTCCCCAGATACGCAGTATTTT. Translating gives CASSPPGIAGSPDTQYF.

The chain has TRBV7-6 and TRBJ1-3; D remains ambiguous. Trimming cost V 5 bases and J 0 bases, with 11 bases left between them. This CDR3 spans 15 amino acids. From germline, CDR1 is SGHVS and CDR2 FNYEAQ. CDR3 nucleotide sequence: TGTGCCAGCAGCCAAAGGGAGAACTCTGGAAACACCATATATTTT. Translation gives CASSQRENSGNTIYF.

This rearrangement joins TRBV27 to TRBJ2-3; possibly TRBD2 for D (5 bases). Deletions cut 4 bases from V and 6 bases from J, with 11 bases between. This CDR3 is 13 amino acids long. Germline loops: CDR1 MNHEY, CDR2 SMNVEV (reference sequence). CDR3 DNA sequence: TGTGCCAGCAGTTCCTACGGGGTCGATACGCAGTATTTT. It is translated as CASSSYGVDTQYF.

This chain uses TRBV6-5 with TRBJ1-2, with D uncertain. The V gene lost 6 bases and the J gene lost 6 bases, with 17 bases spanning the gap. From germline, CDR1 is MNHEY and CDR2 SVGAGI. The CDR3 consists of 14 residues. The CDR3, as DNA: TGTGCCAGCAGCCCCCTCCGCCGGAGCGATGGCTACACCTTC. Its translation is CASSPLRRSDGYTF.

The chain is built from TRBV24-1 and TRBJ2-1; 12 bases agree with TRBD2. V gave up 2 bases and J gave up 2 bases; unmatched junction bases: 6. The CDR3 is 18 amino acids. Germline CDR1 reads KGHDR; CDR2 reads SFDVKD. The CDR3 bases are TGTGCCACCAGTGATTGGGCGACTAGCGGGAGCGCCTACAATGAGCAGTTCTTC. Protein product: CATSDWATSGSAYNEQFF.

V is TRBV11-1 and J is TRBJ2-5, with TRBD1 matching over 9 bases. CDR1 SGHAT and CDR2 FQDESV come from the germline V gene (reference sequence). The CDR3 totals 16 residues. V was clipped by 4 bases and J by 4 bases; unmatched bases: 10. CDR3 nucleotides: TGTGCCAGCAGCTCCCGGACAGGGGAGCAGGGAGAGACCCAGTACTTC. Translation gives CASSSRTGEQGETQYF. The whole variable domain, filled in from reference TRBV11-1 and TRBJ2-5, reads EAEVAQSPRYKITEKSQAVAFWCDPISGHATLYWYRQILGQGPELLVQFQDESVVDDSQLPKDRFSAERLKGVDSTLKIQPAELGDSAMYLCASSSRTGEQGETQYFGPGTRLLVL.

The genes are TRBV7-2 and TRBJ2-3; 11 bases map to TRBD1. The CDR3 covers 14 residues. V lost 6 bases to trimming and J lost 4 bases; unmatched junction nucleotides: 3. Germline V gene lookup returns CDR1 SGHTA and CDR2 FQGNSA. This CDR3 reads CASRRDRGSDTQYF. In DNA, the CDR3 is TGTGCCAGCAGACGGGACAGGGGGTCAGATACGCAGTATTTT.

The rearrangement uses TRBV29-1 and TRBJ2-3; 12 bases line up with TRBD2. The CDR3 consists of 15 residues. Germline V gives CDR1 SQVTM, CDR2 ANQGSEA. With V trimmed by 8 bases and J by 2 bases, 8 bases remained unmatched. CDR3 sequence: CSIRGLAGLTDTQYF. In nucleotides, the CDR3 is TGCAGCATAAGGGGACTAGCGGGCCTCACAGATACGCAGTATTTT.

The chain uses TRBV7-2 and TRBJ2-7; 10 bases fit TRBD1. The CDR3 is 15 amino acids. Germline CDR1 SGHTA, CDR2 FQGNSA. The V gene end was trimmed by 5 bases and the J gene end by 6 bases; junction bases not matched to a gene: 10. This chain's CDR3 is CASSARTGTGVEQYF. The CDR3 coding sequence is TGTGCCAGCAGCGCCCGAACAGGGACAGGGGTCGAGCAGTACTTC.

V gene TRBV4-2 combines with J gene TRBJ2-7; 9 bases align to TRBD1. CDR1 and CDR2 from the germline V gene are LGHNA and YNFKEQ. The V gene end was trimmed by 0 bases and the J gene end by 6 bases; junction bases not matched to a gene: 9. CDR3 length equals 16 residues. The CDR3 nucleotides read TGTGCCAGCAGCCAAGAAGCCGGGACAGGGATGAGCGAGCAGTACTTC. It encodes CASSQEAGTGMSEQYF.

This clone has just a few counts. CDR3 coding DNA: TGTGCCAGCAGTGAACGGAGCGGGGGGCAAGGTACGCAGTATTTT. The encoded protein is CASSERSGGQGTQYF. V is TRBV2 and J is TRBJ2-3, with TRBD2 identical over 9 bases. The CDR3 loop spans 15 amino acids. CDR1 and CDR2 from the germline V gene are SNHLY and FYNNEI. With 2 bases clipped from V and 8 bases from J, the junction kept 8 bases outside the gene matches.

This clone has a single count. One end of the junction is discordant with germline, which a read error may explain. The chain couples TRBV7-9 to TRBJ1-5, with D possibly TRBD1 on 6 matching bases. The CDR3 loop spans 16 amino acids. Per germline, CDR1 SEHNR and CDR2 FQNEAQ (reference sequence). CDR3 amino acids: CASSLAGRGYNQPQHF. The CDR3 nucleotides are TGTGCCAGCAGCCTAGCGGGGAGGGGGTATAATCAGCCCCAGCATTTT.

The chain carries TRBV30 and TRBJ2-3; 13 bases are shared with TRBD2. V was pared by 3 bases and J by 5 bases, with 5 bases of the junction left unmatched. Germline V lookup: CDR1 GTSNPN, CDR2 SVGIG (reference sequence). The CDR3 is 15 amino acids. The CDR3 spells CAWRLAGGPRDTQYF. Here the CDR3 DNA reads TGTGCCTGGAGACTAGCGGGAGGGCCTAGAGATACGCAGTATTTT.

The V gene is TRBV4-2, the J gene TRBJ1-6, with no clear D. The CDR3 is 15 amino acids. The V end was cut by 0 bases, the J end by 7 bases, with 10 bases between. Germline-derived CDR1 and CDR2 are LGHNA and YNFKEQ. The CDR3 reads CASSQDWQANSPLHF. In DNA, the CDR3 is TGTGCCAGCAGCCAAGATTGGCAGGCCAATTCACCCCTCCACTTT.

V is TRBV7-9 and J is TRBJ2-1; a weak D match, TRBD1 (6 bases). Germline V lookup: CDR1 SEHNR, CDR2 FQNEAQ (reference sequence). Trimming stripped 3 bases from V and 8 bases from J, with 11 bases between. CDR3 length equals 13 residues. DNA of the CDR3: TGTGCCAGCAGCTTTGGGGGCAGGTATGAGCAGTTCTTC. This translates into CASSFGGRYEQFF.

This clone was detected only once. The sample holds other DNA sequences that translate to the same CDR3. The chain links TRBV20-1 to TRBJ2-7; D is unresolved. The CDR3 contains 11 residues. Germline V gene lookup returns CDR1 DFQATT and CDR2 SNEGSKA (reference sequence). V lost 3 bases to trimming and J lost 6 bases, with 9 bases between them. CDR3: CSASLGSEQYF. The CDR3, as DNA: TGCAGTGCTAGTCTAGGCTCCGAGCAGTACTTC.

The V call is TRBV5-1, the J call TRBJ2-1, with 9 nucleotides matching TRBD2. Germline trimming cut 2 bases from V and 0 bases from J; bases unmatched to any gene: 0. Germline CDR1 reads SGHRS; CDR2 reads YFSETQ. The CDR3 is made up of 15 amino acids. CDR3 nucleotide sequence: TGCGCCAGCAGCTTTAGCGGGGGCTCCTACAATGAGCAGTTCTTC. The encoded protein is CASSFSGGSYNEQFF. The full variable domain, rest sourced from reference TRBV5-1 and TRBJ2-1, is KAGVTQTPRYLIKTRGQQVTLSCSPISGHRSVSWYQQTPGQGLQFLFEYFSETQRNKGNFPGRFSGRQFSNSRSEMNVSTLELGDSALYLCASSFSGGSYNEQFFGPGTRLTVL.

Only one count was recorded for this clone. This chain connects TRBV2 to TRBJ2-7; TRBD1 agrees at 7 bases. With V trimmed by 5 bases and J by 2 bases, 3 bases remained unmatched. Germline CDR1 reads SNHLY; CDR2 reads FYNNEI. CDR3 length: 13 residues. The CDR3 sequence is CASSIGQAYEQYF. CDR3 sequence (DNA): TGTGCCAGCAGTATAGGACAGGCCTACGAGCAGTACTTC. Using reference TRBV2 and TRBJ2-7 for the parts outside the CDR3, the full variable domain is EPEVTQTPSHQVTQMGQEVILRCVPISNHLYFYWYRQILGQKVEFLVSFYNNEISEKSEIFDDQFSVERPDGSNFTLKIRSTKLEDSAMYFCASSIGQAYEQYFGPGTRLTVT.

The chain uses TRBV6-5 and TRBJ1-1, with a tentative D call TRBD1 (5 bases). The CDR3 totals 14 residues. V lost 4 bases and J 3 bases, leaving 12 bases between the germline ends. Germline V gives CDR1 MNHEY, CDR2 SVGAGI. This CDR3 is CASSLGEGDTEAFF. For the CDR3, the DNA is TGTGCCAGCAGTTTAGGGGAAGGGGACACTGAAGCTTTCTTT.

This chain joins TRBV5-4 and TRBJ1-1, with a weak D call TRBD1 (6 bases). Germline assignment: CDR1 SGHNT and CDR2 YYREEE (reference sequence). V was cut by 4 bases and J by 5 bases, with 15 bases left in between. CDR3 size: 14 residues. CDR3 region: CASSGTGYGTEAFF. In DNA, the CDR3 is TGTGCCAGCAGCGGAACAGGGTATGGGACTGAAGCTTTCTTT.

V and J are TRBV29-1 and TRBJ2-5; D might be TRBD2 (5 bases). V was pared by 8 bases and J by 4 bases, with 17 bases between. From germline, CDR1 is SQVTM and CDR2 ANQGSEA. The CDR3 is 13 residues long. The CDR3 DNA is TGCAGCCCTTGGGCGGGCAGGTTAGAGACCCAGTACTTC. Encoded protein: CSPWAGRLETQYF.

V is TRBV5-4 and J is TRBJ1-2; D remains ambiguous. Germline V lookup: CDR1 SGHNT, CDR2 YYREEE (reference sequence). V gave up 4 bases and J gave up 0 bases, with 10 bases separating them. CDR3 size: 14 residues. Written as DNA, the CDR3 is TGTGCCAGCAGCCCCCCTCCCCCTAACTATGGCTACACCTTC. This codes for CASSPPPPNYGYTF.